Below, 8 T cell receptor beta chains from the same sample are listed, as sequenced in a study of blood T cell repertoires in COVID-19. The protocol was immunoSEQ multiplex PCR, while the TCRdb copy is restricted to in-frame clones and leaves out a portion. The sample carries some 150,000 clones, roughly three quarters recorded once. Specimen: peripheral blood. These receptors all come from a man between 60 and 75 years old with acute or convalescent COVID-19.

The chain uses TRBV5-1 and TRBJ1-4; 8 nucleotides agree with TRBD1. After removal of 4 bases from V and 4 bases from J, the junction contained 9 bases not matched to a gene. CDR3 length: 16 residues. Germline CDR1 reads SGHRS; CDR2 reads YFSETQ. The CDR3: CASSPHLGQDNEKLFF. The CDR3 DNA reads as TGCGCCAGCAGCCCACACTTGGGACAGGATAATGAAAAACTGTTTTTT.

This clone has just one count. The chain couples TRBV24-1 to TRBJ2-1; maybe TRBD2 (6 bases). There are 15 residues in the CDR3. Looked up from germline, CDR1 is KGHDR and CDR2 is SFDVKD. The V end lost 4 bases, the J end lost 9 bases, and 18 bases lay between the germline ends. This chain's CDR3 is CATSDSHAGSGEQFF. In DNA, the CDR3 is TGTGCCACCAGTGACTCCCACGCGGGGTCGGGTGAGCAGTTCTTC.

The chain has TRBV24-1 and TRBJ1-5, with TRBD1 as a possible D gene (6 bases). The CDR3 length is 14 residues. Trimming took off 3 bases at V and 9 bases at J, with 14 bases between the two ends. Germline V gene lookup returns CDR1 KGHDR and CDR2 SFDVKD. The CDR3, as DNA: TGTGCCACCAGTGATCCTAACAGGGTAGGGCCCCAGCATTTT. This encodes CATSDPNRVGPQHF.

This clone was counted between two and nine times. V is TRBV3-1 (or the pseudogene TRBV3-2) and J is TRBJ2-7, with 7 nucleotides matching TRBD2. The CDR3 has 16 amino acids. CDR1 is LGHDT and CDR2 is YNNKEL in the germline V gene (reference sequence). Losses at the gene ends were 1 base for V and 2 bases for J; bases not matched to a gene: 8. DNA of the CDR3: TGTGCCAGCAGCCAAGGGGGGAGCGGGATTACCTACGAGCAGTACTTC. Translating it yields CASSQGGSGITYEQYF.

Comments on this clone: Other DNA sequences of this sample code for an identical CDR3. The J gene is TRBJ2-5, the V gene TRBV28; TRBD1 matches at 8 bases. The J segment lost 3 bases and the V segment lost 2 bases, leaving 8 bases of the junction unmatched. The CDR3 length is 16 residues. Germline V gives CDR1 MDHEN, CDR2 SYDVKM. The CDR3 nucleotides read TGTGCCAGCAGTTTAGGTTCTGGGACAGGAGAAGAGACCCAGTACTTC. It codes for CASSLGSGTGEETQYF. Combining the CDR3 with reference TRBV28 and TRBJ2-5 gives the whole variable domain DVKVTQSSRYLVKRTGEKVFLECVQDMDHENMFWYRQDPGLGLRLIYFSYDVKMKEKGDIPEGYSVSREKKERFSLILESASTNQTSMYLCASSLGSGTGEETQYFGPGTRLLVL.

The chain joins TRBV27 to TRBJ1-5; D is possibly TRBD1 (6 bases). The CDR3 covers 14 residues. The V gene lost 4 bases and the J gene lost 7 bases, with 14 bases spanning the gap. CDR1 is MNHEY, CDR2 SMNVEV, per germline (reference sequence). This CDR3 reads CASSSVGRGQPQHF. Here the CDR3 DNA reads TGTGCCAGCAGTTCCGTGGGGAGGGGGCAGCCCCAGCATTTT.

The chain combines TRBV19 with TRBJ1-2; the D gene is possibly TRBD1 (6 bases). This CDR3 is built from 15 residues. Germline values: CDR1 LNHDA, CDR2 SQIVND (reference sequence). Trimming pared 7 bases from V and 4 bases from J, leaving 19 bases between. In nucleotides, the CDR3 is TGTGCCAGTATACAAGCCCCGGACAGACCCTATGGCTACACCTTC. This translates into CASIQAPDRPYGYTF.

The V and J genes are TRBV7-9 and TRBJ2-1; 14 nucleotides align to TRBD2. The CDR3 consists of 16 residues. CDR1 SEHNR and CDR2 FQNEAQ come from the germline V gene (reference sequence). The ends lost 4 bases at V and 7 bases at J; junction bases unmatched: 6. The CDR3: CASSSPGLAGVNEQFF. In nucleotides, the CDR3 is TGTGCCAGCAGCTCACCGGGACTAGCGGGAGTTAATGAGCAGTTCTTC.